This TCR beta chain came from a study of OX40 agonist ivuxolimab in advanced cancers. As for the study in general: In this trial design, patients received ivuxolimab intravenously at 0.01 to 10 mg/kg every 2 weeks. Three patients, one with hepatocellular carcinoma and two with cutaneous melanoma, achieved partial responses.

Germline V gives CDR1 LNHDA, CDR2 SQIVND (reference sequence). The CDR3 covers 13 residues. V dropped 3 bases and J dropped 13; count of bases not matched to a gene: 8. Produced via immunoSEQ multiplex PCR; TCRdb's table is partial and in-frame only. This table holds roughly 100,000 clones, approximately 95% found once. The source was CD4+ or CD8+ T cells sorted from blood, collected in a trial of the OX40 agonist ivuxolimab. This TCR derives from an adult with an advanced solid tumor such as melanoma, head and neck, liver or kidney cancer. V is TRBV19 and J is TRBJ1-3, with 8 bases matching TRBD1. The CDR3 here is CASSMTGVADIYF. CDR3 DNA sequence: TGTGCCAGTAGTATGACAGGGGTTGCGGATATATATTTT.